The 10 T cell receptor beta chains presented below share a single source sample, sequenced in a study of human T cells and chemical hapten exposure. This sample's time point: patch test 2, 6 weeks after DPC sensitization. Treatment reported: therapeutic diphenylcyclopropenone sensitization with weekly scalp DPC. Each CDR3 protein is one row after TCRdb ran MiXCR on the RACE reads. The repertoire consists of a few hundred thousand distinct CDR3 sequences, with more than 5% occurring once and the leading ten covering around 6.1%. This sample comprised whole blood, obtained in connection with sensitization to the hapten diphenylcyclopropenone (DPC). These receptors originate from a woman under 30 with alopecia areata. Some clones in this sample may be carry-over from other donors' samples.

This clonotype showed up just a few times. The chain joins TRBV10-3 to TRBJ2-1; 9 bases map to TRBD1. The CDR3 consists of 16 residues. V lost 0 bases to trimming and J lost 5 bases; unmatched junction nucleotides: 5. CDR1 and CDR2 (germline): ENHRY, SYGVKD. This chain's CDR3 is CAISESLGQGDNEQFF. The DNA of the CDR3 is TGTGCCATCAGTGAGTCACTGGGACAGGGAGACAATGAGCAGTTCTTC.

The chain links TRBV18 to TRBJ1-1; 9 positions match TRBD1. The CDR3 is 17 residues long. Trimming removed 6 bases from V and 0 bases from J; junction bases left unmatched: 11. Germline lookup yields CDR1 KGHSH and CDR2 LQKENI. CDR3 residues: CASSPRQGVTMNTEAFF. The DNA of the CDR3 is TGTGCCAGCTCCCCAAGACAGGGGGTAACTATGAACACTGAAGCTTTCTTT.

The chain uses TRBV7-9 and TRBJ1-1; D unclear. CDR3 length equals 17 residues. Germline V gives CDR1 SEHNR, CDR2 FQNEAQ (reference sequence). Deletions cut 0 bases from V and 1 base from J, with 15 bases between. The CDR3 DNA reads TGTGCCAGCAGCTTAGCAGGCGGCGTCAGAAAGAACACTGAAGCTTTCTTT. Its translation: CASSLAGGVRKNTEAFF.

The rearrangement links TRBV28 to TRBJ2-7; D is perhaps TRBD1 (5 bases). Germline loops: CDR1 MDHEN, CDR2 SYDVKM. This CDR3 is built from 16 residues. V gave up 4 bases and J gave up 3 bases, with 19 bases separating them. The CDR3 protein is CASSSGPTKNNYEQYF. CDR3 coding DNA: TGTGCCAGCAGTTCAGGGCCGACGAAAAATAACTACGAGCAGTACTTC.

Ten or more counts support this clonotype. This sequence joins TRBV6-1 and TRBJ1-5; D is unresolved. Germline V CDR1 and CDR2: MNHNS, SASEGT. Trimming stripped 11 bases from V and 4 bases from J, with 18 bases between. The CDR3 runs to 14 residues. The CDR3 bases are TGTGCCGGAAGTACAGCATCGGGAAATCAGCCCCAGCATTTT. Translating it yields CAGSTASGNQPQHF.

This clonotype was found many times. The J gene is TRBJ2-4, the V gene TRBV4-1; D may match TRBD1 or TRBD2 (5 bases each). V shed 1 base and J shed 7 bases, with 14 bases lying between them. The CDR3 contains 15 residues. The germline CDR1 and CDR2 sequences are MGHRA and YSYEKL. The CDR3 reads CASSQAGSSFNIQYF. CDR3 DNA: TGCGCCAGCAGCCAAGCAGGGAGCAGTTTTAACATTCAGTACTTC.

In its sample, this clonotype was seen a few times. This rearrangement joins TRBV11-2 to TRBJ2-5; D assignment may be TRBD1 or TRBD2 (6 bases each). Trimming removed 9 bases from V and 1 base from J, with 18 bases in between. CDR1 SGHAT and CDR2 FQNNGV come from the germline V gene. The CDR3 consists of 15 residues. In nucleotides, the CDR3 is TGTGCCAGTCTCGGAATCAGGGGAGGCCAAGAGACCCAGTACTTC. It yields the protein CASLGIRGGQETQYF.

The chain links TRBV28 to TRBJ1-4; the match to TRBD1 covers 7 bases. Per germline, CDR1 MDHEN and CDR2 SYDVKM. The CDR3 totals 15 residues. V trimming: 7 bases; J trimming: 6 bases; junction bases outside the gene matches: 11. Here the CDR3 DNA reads TGTGCCAGCACCCAGCGGGACAGCGGAGATGAAAAACTGTTTTTT. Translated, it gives CASTQRDSGDEKLFF. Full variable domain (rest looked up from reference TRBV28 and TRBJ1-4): DVKVTQSSRYLVKRTGEKVFLECVQDMDHENMFWYRQDPGLGLRLIYFSYDVKMKEKGDIPEGYSVSREKKERFSLILESASTNQTSMYLCASTQRDSGDEKLFFGSGTQLSVL.

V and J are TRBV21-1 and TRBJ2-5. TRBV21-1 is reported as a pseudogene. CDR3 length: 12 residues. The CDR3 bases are TGTGCCAGCACACAAGGCATAGAGACCCAGTACTTC. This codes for CASTQGIETQYF.

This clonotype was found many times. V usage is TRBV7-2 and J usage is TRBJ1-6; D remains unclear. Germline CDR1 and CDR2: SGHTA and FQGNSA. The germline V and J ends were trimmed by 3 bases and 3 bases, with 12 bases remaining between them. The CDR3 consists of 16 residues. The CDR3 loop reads CASSFKGVLYNSPLHF. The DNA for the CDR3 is TGTGCCAGCAGCTTCAAGGGCGTTCTCTATAATTCACCCCTCCACTTT.